What follows is one TCR beta chain and its context. These data are taken from a study of Ad26.COV2.S vaccination and SARS-CoV-2 variants. Treatment indicated: some 20 received Ad26.COV2.S at low or high dose, single or two shots; roughly 5 received placebo; per-sample allocation not given. Samples were taken on day 63 after the first vaccine or placebo injection. Sequencing used immunoSEQ multiplex PCR; TCRdb keeps in-frame clones, though not all of them. The profile shows fewer than 600,000 clones, about 88% of them singletons. After removal of 2 bases from V and 1 base from J, the junction contained 8 bases not matched to a gene. CDR3 length equals 17 residues. Germline CDR1 SGHNT, CDR2 YENEEA.

The sequence came from a person between 18 and 60 years old who received the Ad26.COV2.S COVID-19 vaccine or a placebo. Here the sequenced sample was peripheral blood, taken in a trial of Ad26.COV2.S vaccine versus placebo. The J gene is TRBJ2-3, the V gene TRBV11-3, with TRBD2 matching over 8 bases. CDR3 DNA sequence: TGTGCCAGCAGCTTACGGGAGGGAGGGTTTGGCACAGATACGCAGTATTTT. It translates to CASSLREGGFGTDTQYF.